The clone carrying this T cell receptor beta chain was observed at least ten times. Its antigen is undetermined. In making TCR cDNA, 5'RACE template switching added a universal primer site and UMIs to it. TCRdb ran MiXCR on the 5' RACE reads and lists one entry per CDR3 protein. The profile shows 300,000 or so distinct CDR3 sequences, almost 4% of them singletons. The CDR3 spans 13 residues. Trimming left V 4 bases short and J 5 bases short, with 11 bases between. Per germline, CDR1 SGHVS and CDR2 FNYEAQ. This entry belongs to a study of T cells after yellow fever vaccination. Overall study findings and caveats: Researchers noted that a small share of clonotypes showed up in both CD4 and CD8 compartments.

The receptor comes from a man between 18 and 35 years old who received the YFV17D yellow fever vaccine. The chain joins TRBV7-6 to TRBJ2-5; D is unclear. Specimen: PBMCs, collected 5 days after the yellow fever booster vaccination. The CDR3 region is CASSSLGAETQYF. Written as DNA, the CDR3 is TGTGCCAGCAGCTCCCTAGGCGCGGAGACCCAGTACTTC. The full variable domain, rest sourced from reference TRBV7-6 and TRBJ2-5, is GAGVSQSPRYKVTKRGQDVALRCDPISGHVSLYWYRQALGQGPEFLTYFNYEAQQDKSGLPNDRFSAERPEGSISTLTIQRTEQRDSAMYRCASSSLGAETQYFGPGTRLLVL.